This is a list of T cell receptor beta chains from one sample in a study of cytotoxic CD8 clonotypes in ibrutinib-treated CLL. The assay was immunoSEQ multiplex PCR, and TCRdb's table has in-frame clones only and misses some. The sample yields fewer than 100,000 clones, about 86% seen once. Sequences were derived from PBMCs, sampled before ibrutinib treatment. The receptors here all came from a human donor with chronic lymphocytic leukemia. The CDR3 runs from the conserved cysteine through the conserved F or W. The order of the fields is V gene, D gene, J gene, CDR3 protein. The D gene is left open where the match is weak.

V: TRBV4-3
D: .
J: TRBJ2-2
CDR3: CASSQEVGRTGELFF

V: TRBV25-1
D: .
J: TRBJ1-2
CDR3: CASSDRPDSYGYTF

V: TRBV19
D: .
J: TRBJ1-2
CDR3: CASIAGQAGYTF

V: TRBV14
D: TRBD2
J: TRBJ2-7
CDR3: CASSQVSSGRGEQYF

V: TRBV25-1
D: .
J: TRBJ2-7
CDR3: CASSDSGGALYEQYF

V: TRBV10-3
D: TRBD1
J: TRBJ2-3
CDR3: CAISDLAGGAQDTQYF

V: TRBV7-3
D: TRBD1
J: TRBJ2-7
CDR3: CASSLRRVWDSLSSSYEQYF

V: TRBV7-8
D: .
J: TRBJ1-5
CDR3: CASSPPGAGQPQHF

V: TRBV19
D: .
J: TRBJ1-2
CDR3: CASGGPGHNYGYTF

V: TRBV5-4
D: TRBD2
J: TRBJ2-1
CDR3: CASSLGGRASENEQFF

V: TRBV4-1
D: .
J: TRBJ1-4
CDR3: CASSSGVRANEKLFF

V: TRBV6-1
D: .
J: TRBJ1-5
CDR3: CASSEDTYRNQPQHF

V: TRBV20-1
D: .
J: TRBJ2-7
CDR3: CSASASREQYF

V: TRBV11-3
D: TRBD1
J: TRBJ1-2
CDR3: CASSLGQLNYGYTF

V: TRBV10-1
D: .
J: TRBJ2-1
CDR3: CASSGEEGLNEQFF

V: TRBV5-6
D: TRBD1
J: TRBJ2-6
CDR3: CASRSDRGYVSGANVLTF

V: TRBV6-5
D: TRBD1
J: TRBJ1-2
CDR3: CASSRLQGARYGYTF

V: TRBV6-1
D: .
J: TRBJ1-2
CDR3: CASSPTKDDGYTF